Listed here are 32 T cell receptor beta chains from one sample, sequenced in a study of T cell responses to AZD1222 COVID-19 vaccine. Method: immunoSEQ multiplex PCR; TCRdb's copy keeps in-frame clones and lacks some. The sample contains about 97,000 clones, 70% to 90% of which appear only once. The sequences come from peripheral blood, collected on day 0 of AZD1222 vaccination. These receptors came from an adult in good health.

Here the CDR3 reads CASSTTGMNTEAFF. DNA of the CDR3: TGTGCCAGTAGTACGACAGGCATGAACACTGAAGCTTTCTTT. This rearrangement joins TRBV19 to TRBJ1-1; D may be TRBD1 (6 bases). Trimming stripped 4 bases from V and 0 bases from J, with 9 bases between. The germline gives CDR1 LNHDA, CDR2 SQIVND (reference sequence). CDR3 length: 14 amino acids.

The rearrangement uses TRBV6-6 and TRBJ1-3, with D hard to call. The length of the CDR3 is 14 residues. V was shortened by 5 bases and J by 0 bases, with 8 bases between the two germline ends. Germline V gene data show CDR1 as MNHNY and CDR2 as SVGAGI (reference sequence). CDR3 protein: CASSAGFSGNTIYF. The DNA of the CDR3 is TGTGCCAGCAGTGCGGGTTTCTCTGGAAACACCATATATTTT.

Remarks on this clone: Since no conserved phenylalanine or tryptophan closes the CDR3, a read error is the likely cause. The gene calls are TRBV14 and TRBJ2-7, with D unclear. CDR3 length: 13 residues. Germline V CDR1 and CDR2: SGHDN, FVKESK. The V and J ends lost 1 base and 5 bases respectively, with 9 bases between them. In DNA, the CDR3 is TGTGCCAGCAGCCAAGGCCGGGTCAACGAGCAGTACCTC. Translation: CASSQGRVNEQYL.

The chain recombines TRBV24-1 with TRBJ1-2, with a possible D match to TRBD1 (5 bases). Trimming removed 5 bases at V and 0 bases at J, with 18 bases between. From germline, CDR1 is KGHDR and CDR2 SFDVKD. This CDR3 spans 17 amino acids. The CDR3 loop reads CATSGLDKAGANYGYTF. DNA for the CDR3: TGTGCCACCAGTGGGCTGGACAAGGCCGGAGCTAACTATGGCTACACCTTC.

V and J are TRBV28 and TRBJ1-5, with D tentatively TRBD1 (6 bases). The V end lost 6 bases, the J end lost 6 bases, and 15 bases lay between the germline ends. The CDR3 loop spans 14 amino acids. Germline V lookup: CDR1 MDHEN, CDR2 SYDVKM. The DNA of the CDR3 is TGTGCCAGCAGAGAACAAGGGGGGGGTCAGCCCCAGCATTTT. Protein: CASREQGGGQPQHF. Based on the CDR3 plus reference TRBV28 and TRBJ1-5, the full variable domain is DVKVTQSSRYLVKRTGEKVFLECVQDMDHENMFWYRQDPGLGLRLIYFSYDVKMKEKGDIPEGYSVSREKKERFSLILESASTNQTSMYLCASREQGGGQPQHFGDGTRLSIL.

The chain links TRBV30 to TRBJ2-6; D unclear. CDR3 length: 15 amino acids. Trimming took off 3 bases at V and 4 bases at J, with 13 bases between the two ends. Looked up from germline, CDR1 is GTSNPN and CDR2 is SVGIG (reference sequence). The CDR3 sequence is CAWSPWKAGANVLTF. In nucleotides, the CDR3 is TGTGCCTGGAGCCCCTGGAAGGCCGGGGCCAACGTCCTGACTTTC.

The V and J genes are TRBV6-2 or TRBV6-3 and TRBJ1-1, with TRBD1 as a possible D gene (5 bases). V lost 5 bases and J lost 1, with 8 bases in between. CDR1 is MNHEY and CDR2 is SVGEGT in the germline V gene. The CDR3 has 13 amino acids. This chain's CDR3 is CASSQGENTEAFF. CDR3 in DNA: TGTGCCAGCAGTCAAGGGGAGAACACTGAAGCTTTCTTT.

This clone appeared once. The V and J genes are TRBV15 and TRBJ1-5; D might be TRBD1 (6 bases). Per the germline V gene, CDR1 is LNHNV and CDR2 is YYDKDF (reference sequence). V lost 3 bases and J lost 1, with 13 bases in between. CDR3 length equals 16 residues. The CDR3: CATSSWNRDSNQPQHF. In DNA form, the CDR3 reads TGTGCCACCAGCAGTTGGAACAGGGACAGCAATCAGCCCCAGCATTTT.

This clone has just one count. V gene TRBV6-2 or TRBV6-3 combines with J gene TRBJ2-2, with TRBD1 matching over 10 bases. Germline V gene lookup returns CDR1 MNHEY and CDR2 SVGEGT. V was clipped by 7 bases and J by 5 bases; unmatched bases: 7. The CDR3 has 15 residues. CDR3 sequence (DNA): TGTGCCAGCACCCCGACAGGGGGCTGGACCGGGGAGCTGTTTTTT. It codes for CASTPTGGWTGELFF.

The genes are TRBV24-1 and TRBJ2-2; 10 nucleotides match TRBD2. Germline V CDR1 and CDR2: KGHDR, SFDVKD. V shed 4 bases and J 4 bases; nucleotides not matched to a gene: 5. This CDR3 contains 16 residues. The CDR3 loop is CATSDPGTSVTGELFF. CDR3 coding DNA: TGTGCCACCAGTGACCCAGGGACTAGCGTCACCGGGGAGCTGTTTTTT.

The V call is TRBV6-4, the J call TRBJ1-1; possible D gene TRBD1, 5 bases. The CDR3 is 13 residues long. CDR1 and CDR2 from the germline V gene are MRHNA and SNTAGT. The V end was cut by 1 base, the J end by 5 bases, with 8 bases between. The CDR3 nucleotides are TGTGCCAGCAGTGACTATGGGGGGACTGAAGCTTTCTTT. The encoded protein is CASSDYGGTEAFF.

Written as DNA, the CDR3 is TGTGCCAGCAGCCCAACTGTCATCTCTGGAAACACCATATATTTT. Amino acids: CASSPTVISGNTIYF. The chain links TRBV9 to TRBJ1-3; D remains ambiguous. V lost 4 bases to trimming and J lost 0 bases, with 11 bases between them. Looked up from germline, CDR1 is SGDLS and CDR2 is YYNGEE. The length of the CDR3 is 15 residues.

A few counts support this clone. The CDR3 region is CAWREGQVTEAFF. CDR3 sequence (DNA): TGTGCCTGGAGGGAGGGGCAGGTCACTGAAGCTTTCTTT. The genes are TRBV30 and TRBJ1-1; a weak D match, TRBD1 (5 bases). This CDR3 spans 13 amino acids. V was clipped by 3 bases and J by 4 bases, with 12 bases between them. Per germline, CDR1 GTSNPN and CDR2 SVGIG (reference sequence).

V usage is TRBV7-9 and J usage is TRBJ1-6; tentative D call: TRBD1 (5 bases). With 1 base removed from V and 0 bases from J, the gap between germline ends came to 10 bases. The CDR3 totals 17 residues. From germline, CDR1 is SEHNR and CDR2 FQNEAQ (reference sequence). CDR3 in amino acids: CASSLGGRSSYNSPLHF. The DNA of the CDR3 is TGTGCCAGCAGCTTAGGGGGACGGAGCTCCTATAATTCACCCCTCCACTTT.

CDR3 DNA: TGTGCCAGCAGCGCGGGCCTCTGGGACACCGGGGAGCTGTTTTTT. Translation: CASSAGLWDTGELFF. V is TRBV7-2 and J is TRBJ2-2; maybe TRBD2 (5 bases). The CDR3 totals 15 residues. CDR1 and CDR2 (germline): SGHTA, FQGNSA. Trimming shortened V by 5 bases and J by 3 bases, and 13 bases separated the two germline ends.

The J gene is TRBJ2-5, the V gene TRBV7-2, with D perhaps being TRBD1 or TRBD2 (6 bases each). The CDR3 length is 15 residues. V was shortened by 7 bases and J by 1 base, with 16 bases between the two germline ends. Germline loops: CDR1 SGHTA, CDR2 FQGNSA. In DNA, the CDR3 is TGTGCCAGCACCTCCTACCGGGGGCCCCAAGAGACCCAGTACTTC. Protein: CASTSYRGPQETQYF.

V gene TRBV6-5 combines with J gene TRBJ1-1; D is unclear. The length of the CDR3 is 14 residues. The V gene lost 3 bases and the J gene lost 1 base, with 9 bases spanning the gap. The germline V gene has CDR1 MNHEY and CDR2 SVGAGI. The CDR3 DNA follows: TGTGCCAGCAGTTATGGGGTTAGGAACACTGAAGCTTTCTTT. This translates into CASSYGVRNTEAFF.

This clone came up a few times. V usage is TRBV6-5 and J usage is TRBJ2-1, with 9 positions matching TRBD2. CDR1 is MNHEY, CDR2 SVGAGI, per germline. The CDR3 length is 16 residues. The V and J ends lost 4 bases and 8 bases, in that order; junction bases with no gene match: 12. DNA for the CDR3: TGTGCCAGCAGTTCCCCCTGGCGGGGGGGCGGAGATGAGCAGTTCTTC. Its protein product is CASSSPWRGGGDEQFF.

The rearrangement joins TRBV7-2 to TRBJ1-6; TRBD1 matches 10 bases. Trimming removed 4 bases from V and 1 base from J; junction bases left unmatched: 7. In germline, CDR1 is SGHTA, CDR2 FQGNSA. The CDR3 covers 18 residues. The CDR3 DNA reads TGTGCCAGCAGCTCTTGGGACAGGGGAGTATCCTATAATTCACCCCTCCACTTT. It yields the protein CASSSWDRGVSYNSPLHF.

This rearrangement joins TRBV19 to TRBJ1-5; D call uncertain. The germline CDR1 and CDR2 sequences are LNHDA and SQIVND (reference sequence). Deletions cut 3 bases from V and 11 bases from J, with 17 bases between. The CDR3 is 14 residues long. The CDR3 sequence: CASSINFPPPSQHF. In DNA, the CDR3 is TGTGCCAGTAGTATTAATTTCCCTCCCCCGTCCCAGCATTTT.

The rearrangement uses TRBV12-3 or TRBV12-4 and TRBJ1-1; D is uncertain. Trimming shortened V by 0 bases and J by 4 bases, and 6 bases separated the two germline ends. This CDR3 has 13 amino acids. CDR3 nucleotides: TGTGCCAGCAGTTTAGCGCGGGGCACTGAAGCTTTCTTT. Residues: CASSLARGTEAFF.

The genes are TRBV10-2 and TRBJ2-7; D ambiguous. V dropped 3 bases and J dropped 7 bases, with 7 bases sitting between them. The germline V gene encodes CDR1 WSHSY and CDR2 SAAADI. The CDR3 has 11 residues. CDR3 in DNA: TGCGCCAGCAGTGACAAGCGTGAGCAGTACTTC. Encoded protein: CASSDKREQYF.

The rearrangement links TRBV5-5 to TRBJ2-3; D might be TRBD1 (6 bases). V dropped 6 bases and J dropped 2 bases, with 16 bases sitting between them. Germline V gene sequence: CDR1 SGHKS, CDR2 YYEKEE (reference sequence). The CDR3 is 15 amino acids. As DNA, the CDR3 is TGTGCCAGCATCTGGGGGCTAGCCCTCACAGATACGCAGTATTTT. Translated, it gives CASIWGLALTDTQYF. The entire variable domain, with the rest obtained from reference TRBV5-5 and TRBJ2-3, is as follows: DAGVTQSPTHLIKTRGQQVTLRCSPISGHKSVSWYQQVLGQGPQFIFQYYEKEERGRGNFPDRFSARQFPNYSSELNVNALLLGDSALYLCASIWGLALTDTQYFGPGTRLTVL.

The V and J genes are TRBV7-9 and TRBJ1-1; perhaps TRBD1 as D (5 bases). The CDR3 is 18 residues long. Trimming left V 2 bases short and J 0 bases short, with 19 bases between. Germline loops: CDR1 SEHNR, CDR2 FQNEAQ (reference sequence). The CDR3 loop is CASSLSYGGIRMNTEAFF. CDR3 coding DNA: TGTGCCAGCAGCTTATCGTATGGGGGAATCCGCATGAACACTGAAGCTTTCTTT.

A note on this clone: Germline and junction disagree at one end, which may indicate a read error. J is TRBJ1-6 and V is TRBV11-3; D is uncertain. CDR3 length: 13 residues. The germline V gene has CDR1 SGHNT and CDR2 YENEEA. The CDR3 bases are TGTGCCAGCAGCTTAGTACGCCAGGCCGCCCCGTCTTTT. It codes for CASSLVRQAAPSF.

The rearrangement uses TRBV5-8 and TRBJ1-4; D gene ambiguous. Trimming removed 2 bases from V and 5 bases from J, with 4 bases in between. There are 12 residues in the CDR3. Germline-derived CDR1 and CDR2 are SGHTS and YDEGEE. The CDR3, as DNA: TGTGCCAGCAGCTTTAGGAATGAAAAACTGTTTTTT. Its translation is CASSFRNEKLFF.

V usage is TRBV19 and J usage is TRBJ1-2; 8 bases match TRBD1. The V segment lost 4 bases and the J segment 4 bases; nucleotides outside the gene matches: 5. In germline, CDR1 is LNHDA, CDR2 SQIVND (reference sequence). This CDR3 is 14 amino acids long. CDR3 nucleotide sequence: TGTGCCAGTAGTAACCGACAGGGGTTCTATGGCTACACCTTC. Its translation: CASSNRQGFYGYTF.

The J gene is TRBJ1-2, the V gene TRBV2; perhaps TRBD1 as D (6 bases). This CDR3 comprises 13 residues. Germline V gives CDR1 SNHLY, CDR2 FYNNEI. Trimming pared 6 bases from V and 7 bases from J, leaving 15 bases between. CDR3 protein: CASSWGLQGGYTF. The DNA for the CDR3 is TGTGCCAGCAGCTGGGGACTACAGGGTGGCTACACCTTC.

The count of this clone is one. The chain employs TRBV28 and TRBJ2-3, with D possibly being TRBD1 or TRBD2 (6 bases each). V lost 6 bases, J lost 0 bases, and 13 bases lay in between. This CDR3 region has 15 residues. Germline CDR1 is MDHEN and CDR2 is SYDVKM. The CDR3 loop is CASSPRRGSTDTQYF. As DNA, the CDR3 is TGTGCCAGCAGCCCAAGGAGGGGGAGCACAGATACGCAGTATTTT. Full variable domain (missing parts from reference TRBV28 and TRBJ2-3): DVKVTQSSRYLVKRTGEKVFLECVQDMDHENMFWYRQDPGLGLRLIYFSYDVKMKEKGDIPEGYSVSREKKERFSLILESASTNQTSMYLCASSPRRGSTDTQYFGPGTRLTVL.

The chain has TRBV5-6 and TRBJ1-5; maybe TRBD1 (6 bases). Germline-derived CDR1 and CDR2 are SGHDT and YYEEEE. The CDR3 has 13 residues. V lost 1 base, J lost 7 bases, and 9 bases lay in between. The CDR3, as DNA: TGTGCCAGCAGCTTGCAGGGGACGCAGCCCCAGCATTTT. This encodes CASSLQGTQPQHF. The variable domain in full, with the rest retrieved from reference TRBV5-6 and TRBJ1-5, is DAGVTQSPTHLIKTRGQQVTLRCSPKSGHDTVSWYQQALGQGPQFIFQYYEEEERQRGNFPDRFSGHQFPNYSSELNVNALLLGDSALYLCASSLQGTQPQHFGDGTRLSIL.

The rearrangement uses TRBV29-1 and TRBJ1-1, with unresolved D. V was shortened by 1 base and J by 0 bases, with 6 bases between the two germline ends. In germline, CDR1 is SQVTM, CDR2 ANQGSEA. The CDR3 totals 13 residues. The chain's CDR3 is CSVEVYMNTEAFF. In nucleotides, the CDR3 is TGCAGCGTTGAAGTCTACATGAACACTGAAGCTTTCTTT. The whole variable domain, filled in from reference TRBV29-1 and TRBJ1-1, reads SAVISQKPSRDICQRGTSLTIQCQVDSQVTMMFWYRQQPGQSLTLIATANQGSEATYESGFVIDKFPISRPNLTFSTLTVSNMSPEDSSIYLCSVEVYMNTEAFFGQGTRLTVV.

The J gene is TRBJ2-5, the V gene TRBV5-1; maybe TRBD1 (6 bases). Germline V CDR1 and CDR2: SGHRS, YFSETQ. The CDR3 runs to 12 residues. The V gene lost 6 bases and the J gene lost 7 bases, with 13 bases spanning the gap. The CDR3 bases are TGCGCCAGCAACCGGGACAAAGGGACCCAGTACTTC. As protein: CASNRDKGTQYF.